This entry features one TCR beta chain sequence. Antigen unknown. Other DNA sequences within the sample encode an identical CDR3. This sample is drawn from a study of shared clonotypes between healthy human individuals. General study results and limits: The authors sampled blood alone, and tissue repertoires likely differ. Non-shared clonotypes displayed generation probabilities falling below those of clonotypes present in all four donors. The naive CD4 repertoires of a few donors were compared, and roughly 5.1% of clonotypes were shared.

TCRdb's table, derived via immunoSEQ multiplex PCR, lists solely in-frame clones and lacks some. The sample records about 2.3 million clones, approximately 93% being singletons. Germline V gene lookup returns CDR1 MGHDK and CDR2 SYGVNS. This CDR3 comprises 16 residues. Trimming shortened V by 2 bases and J by 0 bases, and 11 bases separated the two germline ends. Source material: naive CD4+ T cells from PBMCs. Subset given: CD45RA+ positively selected. The chain is built from TRBV25-1 and TRBJ1-5; maybe TRBD1 (6 bases). The origin of this receptor is a man younger than 35 in good health. Some clones in this sample may be carry-over from other donors' samples. CDR3 in DNA: TGTGCCAGCAGTGAAGGGGGCCGGGGTAGCAATCAGCCCCAGCATTTT. It codes for CASSEGGRGSNQPQHF.